This T cell receptor (beta chain) appears in the sequencing data of a study of T cells expressing NK-cell markers. Background on the study: One of the eight sequenced donors was seronegative, whereas the other seven were HCMV-seropositive.

cDNA encoding TCR beta was synthesized via 5'RACE template switching incorporating UMIs. Following a re-call of the 5' RACE reads, TCRdb has one entry per CDR3 protein and lacks DNA. Its table lists 350,000 to 450,000 distinct CDR3 sequences. The CDR3 covers 16 residues. In germline, CDR1 is MNHEY, CDR2 SMNVEV (reference sequence). The clonotype was recovered from a man aged 18-69 years in good health. The chain joins TRBV27 to TRBJ2-1; the D call from TCRdb, TRBD1, cannot be confirmed without DNA. Material for sequencing was blood T cells: a sorted CD56 or NKG2C T cell subset, CD4+ or CD8+ T cells, or bulk PBMC T cells (not recorded which). This CDR3 is CASSRSGQGVSNEQFF.